A single sample is the source of the 24 T cell receptor beta chains below, sequenced in a study of blood T cell repertoires in COVID-19. Libraries were prepared by immunoSEQ multiplex PCR; TCRdb keeps only in-frame clonotypes and omits some of them. Among roughly 150,000 clones listed, approximately 84% were seen once. Sequencing was carried out using peripheral blood. These receptors all come from a human donor in a cohort sampled during active COVID-19.

This clone was detected only a few times. The chain carries TRBV5-8 and TRBJ2-7, with D uncertain. Germline-derived CDR1 and CDR2 are SGHTS and YDEGEE. The CDR3 loop spans 15 amino acids. V lost 4 bases, J lost 1 base, and 15 bases lay in between. The DNA of the CDR3 is TGTGCCAGCAGCCTACATCGGGTAGGTTCCTACGAGCAGTACTTC. Its protein is CASSLHRVGSYEQYF.

J is TRBJ1-3 and V is TRBV11-2; D possibly corresponds to TRBD1 (5 bases). The CDR3 is 18 residues long. The germline V gene has CDR1 SGHAT and CDR2 FQNNGV. The germline V and J ends were trimmed by 0 bases and 7 bases, with 22 bases remaining between them. CDR3 loop: CASSLEMRGLVLGNTIYF. CDR3 coding DNA: TGTGCCAGCAGCTTAGAGATGAGGGGACTCGTCCTAGGGAACACCATATATTTT. Looking up the rest from reference TRBV11-2 and TRBJ1-3 gives the full variable domain: EAGVAQSPRYKIIEKRQSVAFWCNPISGHATLYWYQQILGQGPKLLIQFQNNGVVDDSQLPKDRFSAERLKGVDSTLKIQPAKLEDSAVYLCASSLEMRGLVLGNTIYFGEGSWLTVV.

The genes are TRBV15 and TRBJ1-5; the D gene is possibly TRBD1 (6 bases). The CDR3 is 17 amino acids. Germline loops: CDR1 LNHNV, CDR2 YYDKDF (reference sequence). The V end lost 0 bases, the J end lost 0 bases, and 12 bases lay between the germline ends. DNA for the CDR3: TGTGCCACCAGCAGAGATCGGACAGCATATAGCAATCAGCCCCAGCATTTT. This gives the protein CATSRDRTAYSNQPQHF.

The chain combines TRBV7-3 with TRBJ1-4; TRBD1 matches at 7 bases. CDR1 and CDR2 from the germline V gene are SGHTA and FQGTGA. This CDR3 spans 15 amino acids. The junction had 9 bases not matched to a gene; V was cut back by 4 bases and J by 7 bases. The DNA for the CDR3 is TGTGCCAGCAGCTCGACAGGGAAACTGGGTGAAAAACTGTTTTTT. This gives the protein CASSSTGKLGEKLFF.

This sequence joins TRBV6-5 and TRBJ1-1, with no clear D. The CDR3 sequence is 14 residues long. The germline gives CDR1 MNHEY, CDR2 SVGAGI. Trimming removed 6 bases from V and 3 bases from J, with 14 bases in between. The DNA for the CDR3 is TGTGCCAGCAGGTTTTCGGGAATGTACACTGAAGCTTTCTTT. Its protein is CASRFSGMYTEAFF.

This rearrangement joins TRBV7-2 to TRBJ2-5; D unclear. V was cut by 6 bases and J by 4 bases, with 12 bases left in between. The CDR3 has 13 amino acids. Germline CDR1 is SGHTA and CDR2 is FQGNSA. CDR3 in DNA: TGTGCCAGCAGTTCTCGGAGAGGAGAGACCCAGTACTTC. Translation: CASSSRRGETQYF.

The chain combines TRBV7-2 with TRBJ1-6; D may be TRBD1 (6 bases). The CDR3 sequence is 14 residues long. Germline values: CDR1 SGHTA, CDR2 FQGNSA. With 8 bases removed from V and 17 bases from J, the gap between germline ends came to 25 bases. CDR3 nucleotide sequence: TGTGCCAGCTCCACTACCTACAGGGCATCCTCATTCCACTTT. This codes for CASSTTYRASSFHF.

This clone was seen just once. J is TRBJ2-1 and V is TRBV4-2; TRBD2 matches at 9 bases. V shed 0 bases, J shed 4 bases, and the junction held 7 bases outside the gene matches. The CDR3 runs to 17 residues. CDR1 and CDR2 (germline): LGHNA, YNFKEQ. DNA of the CDR3: TGTGCCAGCAGCCAAGAATATAGGCTAGCGGGGTACAATGAGCAGTTCTTC. Its translation: CASSQEYRLAGYNEQFF.

This chain links TRBV19 with TRBJ2-5; TRBD2 matches 12 bases. V was pared by 4 bases and J by 1 base, with 13 bases of the junction left unmatched. Germline CDR1 LNHDA, CDR2 SQIVND (reference sequence). The length of the CDR3 is 19 residues. The CDR3 DNA is TGTGCCAGTAGTAAGGGACACCTACTAGCGGGGGGTGCCCAAGAGACCCAGTACTTC. It encodes CASSKGHLLAGGAQETQYF.

The chain carries TRBV28 and TRBJ2-7, with 9 positions matching TRBD2. Germline lookup yields CDR1 MDHEN and CDR2 SYDVKM. The CDR3 extends over 15 amino acids. The ends lost 4 bases at V and 3 bases at J; junction bases unmatched: 7. The CDR3 protein is CASSSSSGGFYEQYF. CDR3 DNA: TGTGCCAGCAGTTCGTCGAGCGGGGGGTTCTACGAGCAGTACTTC.

The chain has TRBV28 and TRBJ1-3; D call uncertain. Trimming cost V 5 bases and J 4 bases, with 18 bases left between them. This CDR3 region has 16 residues. Germline V gene lookup returns CDR1 MDHEN and CDR2 SYDVKM. The CDR3 DNA follows: TGTGCCAGCAGTGCGACCGGGTCCAAAGACGGAAACACCATATATTTT. Translation gives CASSATGSKDGNTIYF.

The chain has TRBV5-1 and TRBJ1-2, with TRBD1 as a possible D gene (6 bases). With 0 bases removed from V and 2 bases from J, the gap between germline ends came to 11 bases. The CDR3 runs to 15 residues. Germline V gives CDR1 SGHRS, CDR2 YFSETQ. The CDR3 bases are TGCGCCAGCAGCTTGGGACAGGCGTTAAACTATGGCTACACCTTC. Its protein product is CASSLGQALNYGYTF.

V gene TRBV19 combines with J gene TRBJ1-4, with D possibly matching TRBD1 (6 bases). Trimming cost V 0 bases and J 6 bases, with 20 bases left between them. The CDR3 length is 18 residues. Looked up from germline, CDR1 is LNHDA and CDR2 is SQIVND (reference sequence). CDR3 sequence reads: CASSIDRKTGKSDEKLFF. CDR3 nucleotides: TGTGCCAGTAGTATAGATCGCAAAACAGGGAAGTCGGATGAAAAACTGTTTTTT.

The CDR3 region is CASALPRGIQETQYF. The CDR3 DNA is TGTGCTAGTGCCCTTCCGAGAGGGATCCAAGAGACCCAGTACTTC. The chain employs TRBV12-5 and TRBJ2-5; tentative D call: TRBD2 (5 bases). Germline loops: CDR1 LGHNT, CDR2 FRNRAP. The V end was cut by 7 bases, the J end by 1 base, with 16 bases between. CDR3 length equals 15 residues.

This clone was seen a handful of times. Compared with germline, one end of the junction differs, possibly owing to a read error. This chain uses TRBV7-7 with TRBJ2-2; 8 bases line up with TRBD2. CDR1 is SSHAT, CDR2 FNYEAQ, per germline (reference sequence). The length of the CDR3 is 17 residues. The CDR3, as DNA: TGTGCTAGCAGCCCTACGAGAGCGGGGGCGAACACCGGGGAGCTGTTTTTT. Protein product: CASSPTRAGANTGELFF.

The chain combines TRBV12-5 with TRBJ1-5; D possibly corresponds to TRBD1 (5 bases). Germline CDR1 and CDR2: LGHNT and FRNRAP. The length of the CDR3 is 16 residues. V lost 0 bases to trimming and J lost 1 base, with 10 bases between them. Written as DNA, the CDR3 is TGTGCTAGTGGTTTGGTAGTAGGGGCGAGCAATCAGCCCCAGCATTTT. Translated: CASGLVVGASNQPQHF.

The CDR3 reads CASSLAVTPNTEAFF. The CDR3 DNA reads TGCGCCAGCAGCTTGGCTGTGACACCAAACACTGAAGCTTTCTTT. The chain couples TRBV5-1 to TRBJ1-1; D remains ambiguous. Trimming removed 0 bases at V and 2 bases at J, with 11 bases between. The CDR3 is 15 residues long. Germline V lookup: CDR1 SGHRS, CDR2 YFSETQ.

The CDR3 DNA is TGTGCCAGCAGTTCCTCGGCAGGTTCAATTGCGAACACCGGGGAGCTGTTTTTT. Its translation: CASSSSAGSIANTGELFF. This rearrangement joins TRBV6-9 to TRBJ2-2; no definite D call. V was cut by 4 bases and J by 0 bases, with 18 bases left in between. The CDR3 spans 18 residues. CDR1 is MNHGY, CDR2 SVAAGI, per germline.

The chain carries TRBV5-1 and TRBJ2-3; D is perhaps TRBD1 (5 bases). Per the germline V gene, CDR1 is SGHRS and CDR2 is YFSETQ. V was shortened by 1 base and J by 5 bases, with 5 bases between the two germline ends. This CDR3 has 12 amino acids. CDR3 loop: CASSLQGDTQYF. DNA of the CDR3: TGCGCCAGCAGCTTGCAGGGAGATACGCAGTATTTT.

Comments on this clone: Relative to the germline gene, one junction end is altered; a read error may explain this. This sequence joins TRBV7-7 and TRBJ2-2, with 10 bases lining up with TRBD2. The germline gives CDR1 SSHAT, CDR2 FNYEAQ (reference sequence). This CDR3 region has 17 residues. The CDR3 region has the DNA TGTGCTAGCAGCCTAGGACTAGCGGAGGTTGACACCGGGGAGCTGTTTTTT. Encoded protein: CASSLGLAEVDTGELFF.

The rearrangement joins TRBV7-8 to TRBJ2-7; TRBD1 aligns across 7 bases. Trimming removed 2 bases from V and 7 bases from J; junction bases left unmatched: 8. In germline, CDR1 is SGHVS, CDR2 FQNEAQ. This CDR3 region has 14 residues. DNA of the CDR3: TGTGCCAGCAGCTTACCTGACAGGGCGCGGGAGCAGTACTTC. Residues: CASSLPDRAREQYF.

The V and J genes are TRBV6-1 and TRBJ1-5; D gene uncertain. Per germline, CDR1 MNHNS and CDR2 SASEGT. V was cut by 8 bases and J by 2 bases, with 13 bases left in between. CDR3 size: 14 residues. DNA of the CDR3: TGTGCCAGCTCCCGGGGAAACGGCAATCAGCCCCAGCATTTT. Translating gives CASSRGNGNQPQHF.

V usage is TRBV29-1 and J usage is TRBJ2-3; 7 bases line up with TRBD1. Germline lookup yields CDR1 SQVTM and CDR2 ANQGSEA. The CDR3 spans 14 residues. V was clipped by 7 bases and J by 6 bases; unmatched bases: 13. CDR3 region: CSAEEDRLLDTQYF. CDR3 nucleotides: TGCAGCGCGGAAGAGGACAGGCTCCTCGATACGCAGTATTTT.

The rearrangement links TRBV7-2 to TRBJ1-1; D call uncertain. The V end was cut by 5 bases, the J end by 0 bases, with 10 bases between. Germline CDR1 is SGHTA and CDR2 is FQGNSA. There are 14 residues in the CDR3. The CDR3, as DNA: TGTGCCAGCAGCATCCACCGGTTGAACACTGAAGCTTTCTTT. Translated, it gives CASSIHRLNTEAFF.